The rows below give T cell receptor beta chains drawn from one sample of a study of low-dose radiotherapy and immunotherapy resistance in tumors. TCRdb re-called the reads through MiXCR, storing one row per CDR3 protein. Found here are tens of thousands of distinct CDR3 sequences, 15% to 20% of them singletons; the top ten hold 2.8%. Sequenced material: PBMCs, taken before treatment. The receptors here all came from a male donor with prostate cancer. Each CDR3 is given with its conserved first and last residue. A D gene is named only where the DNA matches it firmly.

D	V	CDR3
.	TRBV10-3	CATGPRADTQYF
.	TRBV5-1	CASSLGAMNEQFF
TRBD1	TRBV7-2	CASRAGQGWTEAFF
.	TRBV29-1	CSVEAGGTDTQYF
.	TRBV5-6	CASSPRSGSNQPQHF
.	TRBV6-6	CASSYSSGGAEQYF
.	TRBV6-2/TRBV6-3	CASSYPGTPGNTIYF
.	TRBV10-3	CAISESTGNTEAFF
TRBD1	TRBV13	CASSLGTGGNSNQPQHF
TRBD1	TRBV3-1	CASSQETGAYGYTF
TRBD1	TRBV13	CASSRTGQYEKLFF
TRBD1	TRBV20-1	CSATTGDTAGAFF
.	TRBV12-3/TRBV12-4	CASSSGPRDEQFF
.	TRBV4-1	CASSQGVGHALANVLTF
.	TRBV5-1	CASSPYASPGQVYEQYF
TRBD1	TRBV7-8	CASSLAGQHTLLFF
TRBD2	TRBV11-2	CASSGGLAVSYEQYF
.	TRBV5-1	CASSLGRATEAFF
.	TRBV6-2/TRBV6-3	CASKRNRQNQPQHF
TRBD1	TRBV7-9	CASSLGQGWETQYF
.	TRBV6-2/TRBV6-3	CASRITENTEAFF
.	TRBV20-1	CSAASPAGGDPNEQFF
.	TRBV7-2	CASSLAPSPSYNEQFF
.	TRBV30	CAWSVLGSAGAGYTF
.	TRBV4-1	CASSQIGETQYF
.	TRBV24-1	CATSDPQRGSTDTQYF
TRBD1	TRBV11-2	CASRTTDRGIQETQYF
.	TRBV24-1	CATSDWGQTGELFF
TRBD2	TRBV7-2	CASSFAGVADTQYF
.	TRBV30	CASGGGGPYYGYTF
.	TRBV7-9	CATPNPAANYGYTF
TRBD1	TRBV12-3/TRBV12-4	CASSPQTGNNSPLHF
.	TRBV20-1	CSARDRRGNTGELFF